This TCR beta chain was identified during a study of cytomegalovirus exposure and HLA in healthy donors. J gave up 1 base and V 1 base, and 5 bases lay outside the gene matches. Germline CDR1 and CDR2: LNHNV and YYDKDF (reference sequence). The CDR3 loop spans 17 amino acids. The PCR employed 60 Vbeta primers together with 13 Jbeta primers. The protocol was immunoSEQ multiplex PCR, while the TCRdb copy is restricted to in-frame clones and leaves out a portion. Of approximately 170,000 clones listed, roughly 80% are singletons. The chain recombines TRBV15 with TRBJ2-3; 10 bases align to TRBD2. This receptor was taken from a human donor in good health. Specimen: PBMCs. Here the CDR3 DNA reads TGTGCCACCAGCAGAGTCGGCCTAGCGGGGGGCACAGATACGCAGTATTTT. Translation gives CATSRVGLAGGTDTQYF.